This TCR beta chain is drawn from a study of cytomegalovirus exposure and HLA in healthy donors. Study at large: A data release that came early held around 85 million unique TCRs from HLA-typed donors.

CDR3 length: 13 residues. Germline V gene data show CDR1 as KGHSH and CDR2 as LQKENI. The study ran its PCR with 60 Vbeta and 13 Jbeta primers. Sequencing used immunoSEQ multiplex PCR; TCRdb keeps in-frame clones, though not all of them. The table shows around 150,000 clones, with roughly four fifths occurring only once. The study's findings and limits: Previously analyzed data showed that most TCR beta V segments were productive at a frequency of about 87% or about 30%. Later analysis identified a missense DCLRE1C variant that was linked to TCR beta V- and J-gene trimming.

With respect to this clone: Its antigen is as yet unknown. One end of the junction fails to match germline, which may point to a read error.

All donors participated as healthy donors of bone marrow. Material for sequencing was PBMCs. The J gene is TRBJ2-3, the V gene TRBV18, with TRBD2 identical over 9 bases. This receptor was identified in a woman in her fifties or sixties in good health and CMV-seronegative. CDR3 DNA sequence: TGCATAGGCAGCGGGGGGACCACAGATACGCAGTATTTT. Its translation: CIGSGGTTDTQYF.